The source of this T cell receptor beta chain is a study of blood T cells in healthy people across ages. CDR3 size: 14 residues. Germline V lookup: CDR1 SGHTA, CDR2 FQGNSA. V dropped 5 bases and J dropped 1 base, with 11 bases sitting between them. A second PCR of roughly 7 to 11 cycles used a sample-barcoded 5' primer and a J-beta primer mix. TCRdb re-analysed the 5' RACE reads in MiXCR, keeping a single row per CDR3 protein. This table holds over 1,500,000 distinct CDR3 sequences, about 49% found once. This clonotype was seen more than once but under ten times. The sequence was obtained from a woman aged 40 to 50 in good health. The sample taken for sequencing was blood. V is TRBV7-2 and J is TRBJ2-5; D ambiguous. The CDR3 here is CASSPQIIQETQYF. The CDR3 DNA follows: TGTGCCAGCAGCCCACAGATAATCCAAGAGACCCAGTACTTC.